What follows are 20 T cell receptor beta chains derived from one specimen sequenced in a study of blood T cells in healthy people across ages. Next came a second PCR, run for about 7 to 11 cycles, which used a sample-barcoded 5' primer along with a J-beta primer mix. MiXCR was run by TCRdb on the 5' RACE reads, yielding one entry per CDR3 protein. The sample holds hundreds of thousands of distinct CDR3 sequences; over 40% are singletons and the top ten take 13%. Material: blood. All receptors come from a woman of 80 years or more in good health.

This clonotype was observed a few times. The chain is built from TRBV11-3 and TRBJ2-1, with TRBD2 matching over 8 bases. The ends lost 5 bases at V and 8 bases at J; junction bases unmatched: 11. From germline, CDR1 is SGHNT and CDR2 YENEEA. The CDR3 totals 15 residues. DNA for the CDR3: TGTGCCAGCAGCCTAGGAGCCTCCGGGGGGGATGAGCAGTTCTTC. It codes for CASSLGASGGDEQFF. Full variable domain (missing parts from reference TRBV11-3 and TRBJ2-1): EAGVVQSPRYKIIEKKQPVAFWCNPISGHNTLYWYLQNLGQGPELLIRYENEEAVDDSQLPKDRFSAERLKGVDSTLKIQPAELGDSAVYLCASSLGASGGDEQFFGPGTRLTVL.

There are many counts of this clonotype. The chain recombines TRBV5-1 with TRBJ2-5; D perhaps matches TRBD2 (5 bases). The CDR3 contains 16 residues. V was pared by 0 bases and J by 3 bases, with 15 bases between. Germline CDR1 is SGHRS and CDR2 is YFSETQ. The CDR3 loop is CASSLAIGLAEETQYF. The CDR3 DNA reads TGCGCCAGCAGCTTGGCCATAGGGCTAGCAGAAGAGACCCAGTACTTC.

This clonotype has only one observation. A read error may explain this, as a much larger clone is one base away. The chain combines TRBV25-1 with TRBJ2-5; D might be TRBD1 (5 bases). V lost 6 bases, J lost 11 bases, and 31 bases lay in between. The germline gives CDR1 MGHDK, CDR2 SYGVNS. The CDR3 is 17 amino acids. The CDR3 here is CASRPDRRWGAYNEQYF. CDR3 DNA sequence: TGTGCCAGCAGACCGGACCGACGGTGGGGCGCCTACAATGAGCAGTACTTC.

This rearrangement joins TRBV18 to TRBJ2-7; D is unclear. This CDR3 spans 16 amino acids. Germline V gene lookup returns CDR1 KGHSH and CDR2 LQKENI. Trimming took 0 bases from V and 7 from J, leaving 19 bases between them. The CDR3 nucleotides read TGTGCCAGCTCACCACCTGGAGTCGGAGCACACAATGAGCAGTACTTC. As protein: CASSPPGVGAHNEQYF.

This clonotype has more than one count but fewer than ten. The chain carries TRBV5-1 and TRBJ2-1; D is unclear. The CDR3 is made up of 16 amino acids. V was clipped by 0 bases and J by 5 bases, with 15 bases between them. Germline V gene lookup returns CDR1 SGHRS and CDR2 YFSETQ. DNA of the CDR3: TGCGCCAGCAGCTTGGTTGGTTCCGCCCTCCACAATGAGCAGTTCTTC. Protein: CASSLVGSALHNEQFF.

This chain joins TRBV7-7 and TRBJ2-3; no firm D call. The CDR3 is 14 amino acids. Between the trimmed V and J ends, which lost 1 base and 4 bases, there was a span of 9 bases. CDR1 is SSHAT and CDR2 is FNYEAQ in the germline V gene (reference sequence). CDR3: CASSLGLSPDTQYF. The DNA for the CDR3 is TGTGCCAGCAGCTTAGGTCTTAGCCCAGATACGCAGTATTTT.

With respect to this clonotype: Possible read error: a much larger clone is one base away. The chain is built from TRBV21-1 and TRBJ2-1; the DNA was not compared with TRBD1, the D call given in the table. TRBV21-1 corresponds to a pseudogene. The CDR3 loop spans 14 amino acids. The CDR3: CASSARDREETQFF. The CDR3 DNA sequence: TGTGCCAGCAGCGCCCGGGACAGGGAAGAGACCCAGTTCTTC.

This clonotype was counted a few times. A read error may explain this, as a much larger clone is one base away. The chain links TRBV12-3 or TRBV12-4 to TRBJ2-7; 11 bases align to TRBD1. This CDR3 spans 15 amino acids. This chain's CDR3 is CASSSQDRGPYGQYF. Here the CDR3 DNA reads TGTGCCAGCAGTTCCCAGGACAGGGGGCCCTACGGGCAGTACTTC.

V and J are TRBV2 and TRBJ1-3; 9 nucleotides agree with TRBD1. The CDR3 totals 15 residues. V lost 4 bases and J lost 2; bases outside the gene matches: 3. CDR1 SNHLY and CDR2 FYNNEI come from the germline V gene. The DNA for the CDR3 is TGTGCCAGCAGTGGGGGGACAGGGACTGGAAACACCATATATTTT. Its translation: CASSGGTGTGNTIYF.

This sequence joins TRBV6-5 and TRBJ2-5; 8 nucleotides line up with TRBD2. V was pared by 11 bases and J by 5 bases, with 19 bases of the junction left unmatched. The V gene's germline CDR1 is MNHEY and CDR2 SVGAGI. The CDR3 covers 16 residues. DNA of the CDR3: TGTGCCGACACCCTATCGGGAAGACTAGCGAGTGAGACCCAGTACTTC. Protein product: CADTLSGRLASETQYF.

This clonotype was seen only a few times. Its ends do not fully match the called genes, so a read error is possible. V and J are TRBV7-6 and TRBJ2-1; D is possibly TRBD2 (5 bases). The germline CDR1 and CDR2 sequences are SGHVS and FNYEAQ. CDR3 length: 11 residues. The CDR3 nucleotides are TGTGCCGGCAGCTCTAGGGAGACCCAGTTCTTC. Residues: CAGSSRETQFF.

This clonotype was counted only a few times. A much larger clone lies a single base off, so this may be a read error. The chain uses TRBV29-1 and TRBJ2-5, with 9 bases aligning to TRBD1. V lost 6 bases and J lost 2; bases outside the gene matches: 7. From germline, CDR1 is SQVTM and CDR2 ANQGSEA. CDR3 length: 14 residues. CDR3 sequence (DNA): TGCAGCGTACAGGGGGCGGAAAGTCAAGAGACCCAGTACTTC. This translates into CSVQGAESQETQYF.

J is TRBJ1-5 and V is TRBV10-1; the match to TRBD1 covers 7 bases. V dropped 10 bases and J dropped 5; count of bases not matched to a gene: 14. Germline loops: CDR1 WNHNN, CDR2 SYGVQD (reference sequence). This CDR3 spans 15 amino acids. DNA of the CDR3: TGCGCCAACCTGACATGGGGACAGAGCGATCAGCCCCAGCATTTT. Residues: CANLTWGQSDQPQHF.

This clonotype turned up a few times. DNA for the CDR3: TGCGCCAGCAGCTTGACCGGGACAGGGTATGATTCACCCCTCCACTTT. Residues: CASSLTGTGYDSPLHF. This sequence joins TRBV5-1 and TRBJ1-6; 9 bases map to TRBD1. This CDR3 is 16 amino acids long. Germline CDR1 reads SGHRS; CDR2 reads YFSETQ. V was clipped by 1 base and J by 8 bases; unmatched bases: 7.

As DNA, the CDR3 is TGCAGTGCTAGAAGGGCCAAAAACATTCAGTACTTC. Encoded protein: CSARRAKNIQYF. The gene calls are TRBV20-1 and TRBJ2-4; D unresolved. V dropped 2 bases and J dropped 1 base, with 3 bases sitting between them. CDR3 size: 12 residues. Per germline, CDR1 DFQATT and CDR2 SNEGSKA (reference sequence).

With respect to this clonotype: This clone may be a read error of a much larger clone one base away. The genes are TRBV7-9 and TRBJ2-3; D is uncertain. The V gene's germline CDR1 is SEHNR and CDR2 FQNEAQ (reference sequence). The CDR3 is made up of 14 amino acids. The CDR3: CASGLGSPRTTQYF. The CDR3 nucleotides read TGTGCCAGCGGCTTAGGGTCCCCGCGGACTACGCAGTATTTT.

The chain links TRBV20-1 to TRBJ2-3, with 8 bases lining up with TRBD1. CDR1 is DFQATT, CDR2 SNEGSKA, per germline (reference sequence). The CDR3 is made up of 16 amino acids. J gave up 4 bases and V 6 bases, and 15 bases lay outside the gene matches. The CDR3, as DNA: TGCAGTGCCAGCGACCGACAGGGGTGGTCCCCAGATACGCAGTATTTT. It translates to CSASDRQGWSPDTQYF.

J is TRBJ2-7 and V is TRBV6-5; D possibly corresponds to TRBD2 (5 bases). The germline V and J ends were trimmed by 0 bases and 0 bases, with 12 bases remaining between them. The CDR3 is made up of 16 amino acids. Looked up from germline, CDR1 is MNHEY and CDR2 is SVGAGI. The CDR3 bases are TGTGCCAGCAGTTACTCCGGAGGCCGAAGCTCCTACGAGCAGTACTTC. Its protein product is CASSYSGGRSSYEQYF.

CDR3 amino acids: CASSPSLGTQQETQYF. DNA of the CDR3: TGTGCCAGCAGCCCATCTCTGGGGACACAACAAGAGACCCAGTACTTC. The J gene is TRBJ2-4, the V gene TRBV3-1, with TRBD1 as a possible D gene (6 bases). Gene TRBJ2-5 matches the end of the DNA better, so the J call may be wrong. CDR3 length equals 16 residues. Germline-derived CDR1 and CDR2 are LGHDT and YNNKEL (reference sequence).

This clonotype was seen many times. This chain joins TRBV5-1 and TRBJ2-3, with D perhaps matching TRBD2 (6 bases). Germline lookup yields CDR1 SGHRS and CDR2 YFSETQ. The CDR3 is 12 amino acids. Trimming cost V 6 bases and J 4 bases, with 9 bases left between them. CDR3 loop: CASKEGADTQYF. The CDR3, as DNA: TGCGCCAGCAAGGAGGGAGCAGATACGCAGTATTTT.